The clone carrying this TCR beta chain has more than one count but fewer than ten. Antigen specificity is unknown. This specimen comes from a study of blood T cells in healthy people across ages. Study conclusions and caveats: Long-lived donors exceeded aged donors in naive CD4+ cells and diversity.

In germline, CDR1 is SGDLS, CDR2 YYNGEE. There are 15 residues in the CDR3. Trimming took 0 bases from V and 6 from J, leaving 13 bases between them. A second PCR, run for 7 to 11 cycles, used a sample-barcoded 5' primer plus a J-beta primer mix. The authors tagged each cDNA molecule using a template-switch adaptor with 12 random nucleotides. TCRdb recomputed calls from the 5' RACE reads with MiXCR, one row per CDR3 protein. The data show about 730,000 distinct CDR3 sequences, with roughly 47% seen just once and under 25% held by the top ten. The V gene is TRBV9, the J gene TRBJ2-1; the D gene is possibly TRBD2 (6 bases). The sample taken for sequencing was blood. This TCR was sampled from a woman aged 55-69 years in good health. Here the CDR3 DNA reads TGTGCCAGCAGCGTAGGTGGAGGGATCGGCAATGAGCAGTTCTTC. It encodes CASSVGGGIGNEQFF.